This is a list of T cell receptor beta chains from one sample in a study of blood T cells in healthy people across ages. TCRdb used MiXCR to reprocess the 5' RACE reads, holding one entry per CDR3 protein. The data contain hundreds of thousands of distinct CDR3 sequences, 21% of them singletons. The material sequenced was blood. The receptor source for this set is a man aged 65 to 85 in good health. The CDR3 runs from the conserved cysteine through the conserved F or W. D genes are given only for firm matches. Not all rows give a size; the values are once, few, many and, for expanded clones, a class.

v_call	j_call	d_call	clone_size	cdr3_aa	cdr3_nt
TRBV4-3	TRBJ2-1	.	.	CASSRSLGSSYNEQFF	TGCGCCAGCAGCCGAAGTCTAGGTAGCTCCTACAATGAGCAGTTCTTC
TRBV12-3/TRBV12-4	TRBJ2-4	TRBD1	few	CASSIPGQVAKNIQYF	TGTGCCAGCAGCATCCCGGGACAGGTAGCCAAAAACATTCAGTACTTC
TRBV20-1	TRBJ2-3	TRBD2	many	CSARWEGSTDTQYF	TGCAGTGCTCGGTGGGAGGGTAGCACAGATACGCAGTATTTT
TRBV12-3/TRBV12-4	TRBJ1-1	.	.	CASSLTGRSFF	TGTGCCAGCAGTTTAACAGGTAGATCTTTCTTT
TRBV7-6	TRBJ2-5	TRBD2	few	CASSFRLAPQETQYF	TGTGCCAGCAGCTTTCGACTAGCTCCCCAAGAGACCCAGTACTTC
TRBV20-1	TRBJ2-5	.	.	CSAAELVGETQYF	TGCAGTGCTGCGGAACTAGTGGGGGAGACCCAGTACTTC
TRBV20-1	TRBJ1-4	TRBD1	.	CSARQGPNEKLFF	TGCAGTGCTCGACAGGGTCCTAATGAAAAACTGTTTTTT
TRBV12-3/TRBV12-4	TRBJ1-1	.	many	CASGNTEAFF	TGTGCCAGCGGGAACACTGAAGCTTTCTTT
TRBV4-3	TRBJ1-1	.	.	CASSQSPLGTEAFF	TGCGCCAGCAGCCAATCCCCACTTGGGACTGAAGCTTTCTTT
TRBV5-1	TRBJ2-6	TRBD1	.	CASSSGQSSGTNVLTF	TGCGCCAGCAGCTCGGGACAGAGCTCTGGGACCAACGTCCTGACTTTC
TRBV11-2	TRBJ2-1	.	.	CASSLGGRAAQFF	TGTGCCAGCAGCTTAGGAGGGCGCGCGGCTCAGTTCTTC
TRBV28	TRBJ2-4	TRBD2	few	CASTGGPAKSIQYF	TGTGCCAGCACGGGGGGTCCAGCCAAAAGCATTCAGTACTTC
TRBV14	TRBJ2-3	.	.	CASSHQGASSDTQYF	TGTGCCAGCAGCCACCAAGGGGCCTCTTCGGATACGCAGTATTTT
TRBV5-1	TRBJ2-5	TRBD2	few	CASSLGGLAGGLETQYF	TGCGCCAGCAGCTTGGGCGGACTAGCGGGAGGGTTAGAGACCCAGTACTTC
TRBV19	TRBJ2-7	.	.	CASSIRDNYYEQYF	TGTGCCAGTAGTATCCGGGACAACTACTACGAGCAGTACTTC
TRBV7-9	TRBJ1-2	.	.	CASSSFGQLNYGYTF	TGTGCCAGCAGCTCCTTCGGACAGCTTAACTATGGCTACACCTTC
TRBV20-1	TRBJ2-5	.	few	CSASDATETQYF	TGCAGTGCTTCGGACGCCACGGAGACCCAGTACTTC
TRBV9	TRBJ2-1	.	.	CASSVAVNNEQFF	TGTGCCAGCAGCGTAGCGGTTAACAATGAGCAGTTCTTC
TRBV6-1	TRBJ2-4	TRBD2	.	CARSGAGGLSGNIQYF	TGTGCCAGAAGTGGGGCGGGAGGGCTAAGCGGAAACATTCAGTACTTC
TRBV6-6	TRBJ2-7	.	.	CASSYSGTTAYEQYF	TGTGCCAGCAGTTATTCCGGGACAACAGCCTACGAGCAGTACTTC
TRBV4-1	TRBJ2-3	TRBD2	few	CASSQGGLAGHTDTQYF	TGCGCCAGCAGCCAAGGAGGACTAGCGGGGCACACAGATACGCAGTATTTT
TRBV28	TRBJ2-7	TRBD1	.	CASSGPGQGPYEQYF	TGTGCCAGCAGTGGCCCGGGACAGGGACCCTACGAGCAGTACTTC
TRBV29-1	TRBJ2-6	.	few	CSVEGDSGANVLTF	TGCAGCGTTGAGGGGGACTCTGGGGCCAACGTCCTGACTTTC
TRBV5-1	TRBJ2-3	.	few	CASSMNTFTDTQYF	TGCGCCAGCAGTATGAACACCTTCACAGATACGCAGTATTTT
TRBV20-1	TRBJ2-1	.	few	CSAREGSRGEQFF	TGCAGTGCTAGAGAAGGCAGCAGGGGTGAGCAGTTCTTC
TRBV6-2/TRBV6-3	TRBJ2-7	TRBD1	.	CASSRGTALVYEQYF	TGTGCCAGCAGTCGAGGGACAGCCCTAGTCTACGAGCAGTACTTC
TRBV29-1	TRBJ1-3	.	.	CSVEDGNTIYF	TGCAGCGTTGAAGACGGAAACACCATATATTTT
TRBV20-1	TRBJ2-1	TRBD2	.	CGARGGVGNEQFF	TGCGGTGCCCGGGGGGGAGTCGGCAATGAGCAGTTCTTC
TRBV20-1	TRBJ2-1	TRBD2	.	CSVGTSGRYNEQFF	TGCAGTGTGGGGACTAGCGGCCGCTACAATGAGCAGTTCTTC
TRBV29-1	TRBJ2-7	.	.	CSVETGRTQEEYEQYF	TGCAGCGTTGAAACCGGACGGACTCAGGAGGAGTACGAGCAGTACTTC
TRBV7-9	TRBJ2-5	.	few	CASGLATGETQYF	TGTGCCAGCGGCTTAGCTACGGGAGAGACCCAGTACTTC
TRBV5-1	TRBJ1-2	TRBD1	few	CASSPGQGAHHYGYTF	TGCGCCAGCAGCCCAGGACAGGGGGCGCATCACTATGGCTACACCTTC
TRBV29-1	TRBJ2-5	.	.	CSVRPTGRLGTQYF	TGCAGCGTCCGACCTACCGGCAGGCTTGGGACCCAGTACTTC
TRBV3-1	TRBJ2-7	.	few	CASSQVSGYEQYF	TGTGCCAGCAGCCAAGTGAGCGGCTACGAGCAGTACTTC
TRBV7-9	TRBJ1-1	.	.	CASSLGWGGGTEAFF	TGTGCCAGCAGCTTAGGTTGGGGAGGGGGCACTGAAGCTTTCTTT
TRBV12-3/TRBV12-4	TRBJ2-3	.	.	CASSLLGQSTDTQYF	TGTGCCAGCAGTTTATTAGGTCAGAGCACAGATACGCAGTATTTT
TRBV2	TRBJ2-7	.	few	CASHRYGPYEQYF	TGTGCCAGCCACCGGTACGGTCCCTACGAGCAGTACTTC
TRBV6-6	TRBJ1-1	TRBD1	.	CASTIGTGYTEAFF	TGTGCCAGCACCATAGGGACAGGGTACACTGAAGCTTTCTTT
TRBV18	TRBJ2-1	.	once	CASSPLQTSYNEQFF	TGTGCCAGCTCACCATTACAGACCTCCTACAATGAGCAGTTCTTC
TRBV5-1	TRBJ1-1	.	.	CASAMDGYNTEAFF	TGCGCCAGCGCCATGGACGGTTACAACACTGAAGCTTTCTTT
TRBV7-8	TRBJ2-1	.	few	CASSLVRKTYNEQFF	TGTGCCAGCAGCTTAGTCCGCAAAACCTACAATGAGCAGTTCTTC
TRBV20-1	TRBJ2-2	.	few	CSARGDPRSGELFF	TGCAGTGCTAGAGGGGACCCACGCTCCGGGGAGCTGTTTTTT